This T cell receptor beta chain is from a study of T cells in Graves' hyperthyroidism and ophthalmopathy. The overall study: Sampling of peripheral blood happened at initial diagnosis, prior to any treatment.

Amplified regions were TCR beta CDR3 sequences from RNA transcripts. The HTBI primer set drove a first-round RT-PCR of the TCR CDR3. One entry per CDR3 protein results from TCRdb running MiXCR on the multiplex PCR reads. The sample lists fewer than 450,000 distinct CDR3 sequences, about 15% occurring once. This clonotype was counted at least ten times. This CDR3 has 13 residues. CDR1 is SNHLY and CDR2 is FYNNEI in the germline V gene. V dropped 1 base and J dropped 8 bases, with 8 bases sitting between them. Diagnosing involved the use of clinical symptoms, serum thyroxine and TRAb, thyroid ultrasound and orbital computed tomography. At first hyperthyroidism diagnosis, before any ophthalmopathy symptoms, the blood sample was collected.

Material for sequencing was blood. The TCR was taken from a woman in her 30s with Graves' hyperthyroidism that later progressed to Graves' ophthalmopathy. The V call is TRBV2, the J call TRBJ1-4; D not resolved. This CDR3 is CASSEEEQEKLFF. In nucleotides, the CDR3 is TGTGCCAGCAGTGAAGAGGAACAGGAAAAACTGTTTTTT.